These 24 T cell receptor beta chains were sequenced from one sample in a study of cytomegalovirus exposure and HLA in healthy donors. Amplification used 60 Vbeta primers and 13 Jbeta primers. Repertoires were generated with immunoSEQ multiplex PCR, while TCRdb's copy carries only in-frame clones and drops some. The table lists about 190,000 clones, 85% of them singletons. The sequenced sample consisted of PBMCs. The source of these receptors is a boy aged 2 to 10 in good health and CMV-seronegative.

CDR3 DNA sequence: TGTGCCAGTAGCTTAAGGGTCTCTAGCGGGAGTGCCTACAATGAGCAGTTCTTC. Amino acids: CASSLRVSSGSAYNEQFF. V is TRBV19 and J is TRBJ2-1; 10 bases line up with TRBD2. The ends lost 6 bases at V and 2 bases at J; junction bases unmatched: 13. Germline V gene sequence: CDR1 LNHDA, CDR2 SQIVND (reference sequence). This CDR3 comprises 18 residues.

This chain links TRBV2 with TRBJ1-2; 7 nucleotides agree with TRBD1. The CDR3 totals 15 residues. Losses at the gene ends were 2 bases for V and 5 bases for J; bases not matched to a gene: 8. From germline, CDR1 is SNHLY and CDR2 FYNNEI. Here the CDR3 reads CASSEPAGGGYGYTF. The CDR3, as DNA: TGTGCCAGCAGTGAACCGGCAGGGGGTGGGTATGGCTACACCTTC.

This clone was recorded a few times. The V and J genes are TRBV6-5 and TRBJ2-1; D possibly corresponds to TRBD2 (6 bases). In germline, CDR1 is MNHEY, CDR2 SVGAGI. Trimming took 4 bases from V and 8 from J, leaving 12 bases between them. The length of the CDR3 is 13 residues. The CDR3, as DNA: TGTGCCAGCAGTTTAGGACTAAAGGATGAGCAGTTCTTC. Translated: CASSLGLKDEQFF.

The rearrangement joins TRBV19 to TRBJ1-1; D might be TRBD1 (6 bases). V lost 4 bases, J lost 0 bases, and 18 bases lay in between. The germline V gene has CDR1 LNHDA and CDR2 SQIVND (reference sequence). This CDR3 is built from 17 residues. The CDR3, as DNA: TGTGCCAGTAGTACTACAGGGCACAAATCTCTGAACACTGAAGCTTTCTTT. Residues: CASSTTGHKSLNTEAFF. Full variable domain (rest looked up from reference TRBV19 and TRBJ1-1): DGGITQSPKYLFRKEGQNVTLSCEQNLNHDAMYWYRQDPGQGLRLIYYSQIVNDFQKGDIAEGYSVSREKKESFPLTVTSAQKNPTAFYLCASSTTGHKSLNTEAFFGQGTRLTVV.

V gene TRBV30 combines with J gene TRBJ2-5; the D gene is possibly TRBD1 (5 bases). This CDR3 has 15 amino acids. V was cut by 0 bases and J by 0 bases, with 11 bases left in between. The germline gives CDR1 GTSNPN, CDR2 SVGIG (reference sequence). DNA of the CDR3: TGTGCCTGGAGTGTAGGGGCCAGCAACCAAGAGACCCAGTACTTC. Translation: CAWSVGASNQETQYF.

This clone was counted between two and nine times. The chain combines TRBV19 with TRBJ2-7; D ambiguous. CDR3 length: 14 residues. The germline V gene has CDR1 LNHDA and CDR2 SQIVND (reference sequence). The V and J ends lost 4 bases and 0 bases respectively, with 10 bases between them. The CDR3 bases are TGTGCCAGTAGTAGAGGCGGAACCTCCTACGAGCAGTACTTC. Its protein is CASSRGGTSYEQYF.

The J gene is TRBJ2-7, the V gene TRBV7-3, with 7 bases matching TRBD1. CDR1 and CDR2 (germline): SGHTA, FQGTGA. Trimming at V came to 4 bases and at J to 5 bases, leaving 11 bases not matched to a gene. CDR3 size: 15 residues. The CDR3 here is CASSSILRQGDEQYF. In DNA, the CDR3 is TGTGCCAGCAGCTCAATCTTGAGACAGGGTGACGAGCAGTACTTC.

As DNA, the CDR3 is TGTGCCAGCAGCCAGTCCCTTTGGACAGGCCGGGATGGCTACACCTTC. This gives the protein CASSQSLWTGRDGYTF. The chain has TRBV14 and TRBJ1-2; 7 bases are shared with TRBD1. This CDR3 comprises 16 residues. CDR1 and CDR2 from the germline V gene are SGHDN and FVKESK. J was trimmed by 6 bases and V by 3 bases; bases with no gene match: 13. The whole variable domain, remainder taken from reference TRBV14 and TRBJ1-2, is EAGVTQFPSHSVIEKGQTVTLRCDPISGHDNLYWYRRVMGKEIKFLLHFVKESKQDESGMPNNRFLAERTGGTYSTLKVQPAELEDSGVYFCASSQSLWTGRDGYTFGSGTRLTVV.

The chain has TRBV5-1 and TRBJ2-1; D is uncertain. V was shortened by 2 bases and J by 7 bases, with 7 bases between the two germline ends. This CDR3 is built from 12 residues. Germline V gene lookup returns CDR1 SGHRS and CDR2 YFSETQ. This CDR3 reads CASSFKENEQFF. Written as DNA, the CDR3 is TGCGCCAGCAGCTTTAAGGAGAATGAGCAGTTCTTC.

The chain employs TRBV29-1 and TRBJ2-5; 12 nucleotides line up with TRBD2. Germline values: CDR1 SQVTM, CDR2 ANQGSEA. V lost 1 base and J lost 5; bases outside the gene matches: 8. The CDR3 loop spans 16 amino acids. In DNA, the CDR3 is TGCAGCGTTGAAGGTTCGGCTAGCGGGAGGGTTGAGACCCAGTACTTC. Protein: CSVEGSASGRVETQYF.

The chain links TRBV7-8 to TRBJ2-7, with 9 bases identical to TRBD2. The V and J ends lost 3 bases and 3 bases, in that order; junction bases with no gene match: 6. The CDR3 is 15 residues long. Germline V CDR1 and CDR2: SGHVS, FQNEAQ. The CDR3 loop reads CASSFFSGRVYEQYF. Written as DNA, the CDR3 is TGTGCCAGCAGCTTCTTTAGCGGGAGAGTCTACGAGCAGTACTTC.

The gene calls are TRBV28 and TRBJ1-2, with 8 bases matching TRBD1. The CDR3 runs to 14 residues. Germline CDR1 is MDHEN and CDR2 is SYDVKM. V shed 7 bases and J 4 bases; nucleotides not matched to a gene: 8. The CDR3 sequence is CASNGRGRRYGYTF. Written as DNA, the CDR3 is TGTGCCAGCAACGGCAGGGGGCGCCGCTATGGCTACACCTTC.

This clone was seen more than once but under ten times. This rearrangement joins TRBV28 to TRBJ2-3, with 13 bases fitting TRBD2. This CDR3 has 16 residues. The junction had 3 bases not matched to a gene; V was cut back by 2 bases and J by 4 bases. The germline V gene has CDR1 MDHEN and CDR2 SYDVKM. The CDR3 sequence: CASSLVTSGRADTQYF. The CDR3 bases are TGTGCCAGCAGTTTAGTAACTAGCGGGAGGGCAGATACGCAGTATTTT.

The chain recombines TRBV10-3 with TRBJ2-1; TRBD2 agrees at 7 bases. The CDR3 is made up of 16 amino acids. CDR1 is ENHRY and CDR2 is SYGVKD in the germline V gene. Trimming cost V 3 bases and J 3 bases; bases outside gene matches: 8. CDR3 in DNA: TGTGCCATCAGTGACGGGTTCGGGACTAACTACAATGAGCAGTTCTTC. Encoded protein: CAISDGFGTNYNEQFF.

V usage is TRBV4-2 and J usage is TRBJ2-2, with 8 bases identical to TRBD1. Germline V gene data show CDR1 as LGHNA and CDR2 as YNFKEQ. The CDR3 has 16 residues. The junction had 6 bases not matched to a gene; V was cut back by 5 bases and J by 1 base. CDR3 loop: CASSDRDRRNTGELFF. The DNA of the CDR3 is TGTGCCAGCAGCGACCGGGACAGGCGGAACACCGGGGAGCTGTTTTTT.

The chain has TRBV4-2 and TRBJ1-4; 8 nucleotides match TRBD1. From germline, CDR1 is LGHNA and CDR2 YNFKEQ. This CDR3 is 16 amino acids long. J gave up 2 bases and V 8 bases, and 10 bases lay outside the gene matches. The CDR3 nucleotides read TGTGCCAGCTCGGACAGGGAAAGTGCGACTAATGAAAAACTGTTTTTT. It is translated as CASSDRESATNEKLFF.

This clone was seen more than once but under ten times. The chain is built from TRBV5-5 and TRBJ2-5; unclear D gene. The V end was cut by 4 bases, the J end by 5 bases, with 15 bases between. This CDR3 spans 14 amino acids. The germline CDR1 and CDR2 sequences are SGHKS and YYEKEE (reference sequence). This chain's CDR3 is CASSQDGQVETQYF. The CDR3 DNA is TGTGCCAGCAGCCAAGATGGGCAGGTTGAGACCCAGTACTTC.

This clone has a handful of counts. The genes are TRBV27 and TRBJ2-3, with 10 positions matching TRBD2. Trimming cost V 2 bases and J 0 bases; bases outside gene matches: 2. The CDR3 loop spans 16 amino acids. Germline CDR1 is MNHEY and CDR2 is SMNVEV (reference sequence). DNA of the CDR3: TGTGCCAGCAGTTTAACGGGACTAGCGAGCACAGATACGCAGTATTTT. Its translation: CASSLTGLASTDTQYF.

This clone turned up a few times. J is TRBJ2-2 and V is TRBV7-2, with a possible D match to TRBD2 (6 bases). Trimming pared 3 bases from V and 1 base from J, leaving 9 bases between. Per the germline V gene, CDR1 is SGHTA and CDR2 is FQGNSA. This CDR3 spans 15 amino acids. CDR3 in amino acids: CASSFGGLNTGELFF. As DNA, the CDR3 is TGTGCCAGCAGCTTCGGGGGACTGAACACCGGGGAGCTGTTTTTT.

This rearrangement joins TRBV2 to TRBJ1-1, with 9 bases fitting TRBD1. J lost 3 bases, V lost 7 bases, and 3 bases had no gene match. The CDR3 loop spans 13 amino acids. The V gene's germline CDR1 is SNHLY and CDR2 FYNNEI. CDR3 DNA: TGTGCCAGCACCACAGGGGGCTACACTGAAGCTTTCTTT. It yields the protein CASTTGGYTEAFF.

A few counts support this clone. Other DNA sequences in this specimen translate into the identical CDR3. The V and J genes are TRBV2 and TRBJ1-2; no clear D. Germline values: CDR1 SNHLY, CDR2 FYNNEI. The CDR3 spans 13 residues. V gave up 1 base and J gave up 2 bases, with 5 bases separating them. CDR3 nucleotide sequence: TGTGCCAGCAGTGAAGGCACAAACTATGGCTACACCTTC. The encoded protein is CASSEGTNYGYTF. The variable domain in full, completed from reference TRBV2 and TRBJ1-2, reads EPEVTQTPSHQVTQMGQEVILRCVPISNHLYFYWYRQILGQKVEFLVSFYNNEISEKSEIFDDQFSVERPDGSNFTLKIRSTKLEDSAMYFCASSEGTNYGYTFGSGTRLTVV.

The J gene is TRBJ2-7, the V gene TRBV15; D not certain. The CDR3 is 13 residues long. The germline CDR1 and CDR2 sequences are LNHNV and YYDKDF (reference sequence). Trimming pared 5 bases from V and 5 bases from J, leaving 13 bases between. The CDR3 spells CATSLYRGHEQYF. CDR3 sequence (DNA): TGTGCCACCAGCCTTTACCGAGGCCACGAGCAGTACTTC.

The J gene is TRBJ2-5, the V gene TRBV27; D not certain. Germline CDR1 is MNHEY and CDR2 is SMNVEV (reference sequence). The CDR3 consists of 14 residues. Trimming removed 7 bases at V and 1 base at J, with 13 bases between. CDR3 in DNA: TGTGCCAGCACCCCTCTAGGAAGCCAAGAGACCCAGTACTTC. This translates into CASTPLGSQETQYF.

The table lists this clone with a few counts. The CDR3 coding sequence is TGTGCCAGCAGGCCCGACAGGTTCTTGAACACTGAAGCTTTCTTT. Translating it yields CASRPDRFLNTEAFF. This chain links TRBV27 with TRBJ1-1; a weak D match, TRBD1 (6 bases). V dropped 6 bases and J dropped 0 bases, with 14 bases sitting between them. The CDR3 has 15 amino acids. Germline assignment: CDR1 MNHEY and CDR2 SMNVEV (reference sequence).